The 28 T cell receptor beta chains reported below all come from one sample, sequenced in a study of OX40 agonist ivuxolimab in advanced cancers. TCRdb keeps only in-frame clones here, not all; method: immunoSEQ multiplex PCR. The profile shows about 63,000 clones, about 88% of them singletons. Specimen: CD4+ or CD8+ T cells sorted from blood, collected in a trial of the OX40 agonist ivuxolimab. The origin of the receptors is an adult with an advanced solid tumor such as melanoma, head and neck, liver or kidney cancer.

The chain employs TRBV7-3 and TRBJ1-6; no clear D gene. Trimming shortened V by 2 bases and J by 16 bases, and 15 bases separated the two germline ends. The CDR3 sequence is 13 residues long. In germline, CDR1 is SGHTA, CDR2 FQGTGA. The CDR3 DNA is TGTGCCAGCAGCTTACAGCCGGGAGAACTGCTCCACTTT. This sequence encodes CASSLQPGELLHF.

The rearrangement joins TRBV6-5 to TRBJ2-3, with 7 bases identical to TRBD1. Germline V gene data show CDR1 as MNHEY and CDR2 as SVGAGI. The CDR3 runs 16 residues. V trimming: 4 bases; J trimming: 3 bases; junction bases outside the gene matches: 10. The CDR3 DNA reads TGTGCCAGCAGTTCCAGTCCGGGACAGCCGACAGATACGCAGTATTTT. Its translation: CASSSSPGQPTDTQYF.

This clone was observed once. V and J are TRBV11-3 and TRBJ2-1; 9 positions match TRBD2. The germline gives CDR1 SGHNT, CDR2 YENEEA. The CDR3 runs 16 residues. Losses at the gene ends were 4 bases for V and 1 base for J; bases not matched to a gene: 5. The CDR3 coding sequence is TGTGCCAGCAGCTCATTAGCGGGAGCTTCCTACAATGAGCAGTTCTTC. Protein product: CASSSLAGASYNEQFF.

This chain links TRBV2 with TRBJ2-7, with D maybe TRBD1 (5 bases). V dropped 4 bases and J dropped 7 bases, with 14 bases sitting between them. The germline V gene has CDR1 SNHLY and CDR2 FYNNEI. The CDR3 runs to 13 residues. CDR3 in amino acids: CASSADSLGEQYF. CDR3 nucleotides: TGTGCCAGCAGTGCAGACAGCCTGGGGGAGCAGTACTTC. The full variable domain, completed using reference TRBV2 and TRBJ2-7, is EPEVTQTPSHQVTQMGQEVILRCVPISNHLYFYWYRQILGQKVEFLVSFYNNEISEKSEIFDDQFSVERPDGSNFTLKIRSTKLEDSAMYFCASSADSLGEQYFGPGTRLTVT.

The sample holds one count of this clone. The rearrangement links TRBV18 to TRBJ2-1; 8 bases line up with TRBD1. The CDR3 covers 15 residues. The germline gives CDR1 KGHSH, CDR2 LQKENI. J was trimmed by 3 bases and V by 2 bases; bases with no gene match: 3. DNA for the CDR3: TGTGCCAGCTCACCATCACAGGGGGGCTACAATGAGCAGTTCTTC. Translated, it gives CASSPSQGGYNEQFF.

V and J are TRBV9 and TRBJ2-2, with D possibly being TRBD2 (8 bases). The germline CDR1 and CDR2 sequences are SGDLS and YYNGEE. The V and J ends lost 0 bases and 1 base respectively, with 19 bases between them. The CDR3 consists of 19 residues. This CDR3 reads CASSVEGAGGPKNTGELFF. For the CDR3, the DNA is TGTGCCAGCAGCGTAGAGGGGGCGGGAGGCCCTAAGAACACCGGGGAGCTGTTTTTT.

This clone was detected only a few times. The V and J genes are TRBV4-1 and TRBJ2-1; 11 nucleotides agree with TRBD2. The CDR3 runs 17 residues. Germline CDR1 reads MGHRA; CDR2 reads YSYEKL. With V trimmed by 3 bases and J by 7 bases, 11 bases remained unmatched. CDR3 residues: CASSHTSGGKFSNEQFF. The CDR3 nucleotides are TGCGCCAGCAGCCATACTAGCGGGGGAAAGTTTAGTAATGAGCAGTTCTTC.

The chain joins TRBV7-9 to TRBJ2-3; perhaps TRBD1 as D (5 bases). This CDR3 comprises 13 residues. The germline V gene has CDR1 SEHNR and CDR2 FQNEAQ (reference sequence). V was pared by 5 bases and J by 3 bases, with 9 bases between. The CDR3 DNA is TGTGCCAGCAGCCTCCAGGGAACAGATACGCAGTATTTT. This sequence encodes CASSLQGTDTQYF. Variable domain in full (rest from reference TRBV7-9 and TRBJ2-3): DTGVSQNPRHKITKRGQNVTFRCDPISEHNRLYWYRQTLGQGPEFLTYFQNEAQLEKSRLLSDRFSAERPKGSFSTLEIQRTEQGDSAMYLCASSLQGTDTQYFGPGTRLTVL.

The genes are TRBV7-8 and TRBJ1-5, with unresolved D. The germline V gene encodes CDR1 SGHVS and CDR2 FQNEAQ. The CDR3 is made up of 17 amino acids. V shed 7 bases and J shed 0 bases, with 19 bases lying between them. This chain's CDR3 is CASTAGRGRDSNQPQHF. The CDR3 region has the DNA TGTGCCAGCACCGCGGGTAGAGGGCGGGATAGCAATCAGCCCCAGCATTTT.

The chain joins TRBV4-3 to TRBJ2-3; possibly TRBD2 for D (5 bases). The CDR3 extends over 17 amino acids. V shed 2 bases and J shed 2 bases, with 17 bases lying between them. Germline assignment: CDR1 LGHNA and CDR2 YSLEER. The CDR3 DNA follows: TGCGCCAGCAGCCAAAACTGGAAGCGGAGCTCCACAGATACGCAGTATTTT. Translation: CASSQNWKRSSTDTQYF.

The genes are TRBV6-4 and TRBJ1-5; a possible D gene is TRBD1 (6 bases). The V gene's germline CDR1 is MRHNA and CDR2 SNTAGT. V was clipped by 8 bases and J by 3 bases, with 14 bases between them. The CDR3 extends over 14 amino acids. CDR3 sequence (DNA): TGTGCCAGCCCTACCGACAGGAACAATCAGCCCCAGCATTTT. Residues: CASPTDRNNQPQHF.

The CDR3 loop is CASSRGQTRGNTIYF. The CDR3 DNA reads as TGTGCCAGCAGTCGGGGACAAACTCGCGGAAACACCATATATTTT. The rearrangement links TRBV25-1 to TRBJ1-3, with D possibly TRBD1 on 6 matching bases. Germline V lookup: CDR1 MGHDK, CDR2 SYGVNS. This CDR3 region has 15 residues. Trimming left V 5 bases short and J 4 bases short, with 15 bases between.

The V call is TRBV19, the J call TRBJ2-7; D possibly corresponds to TRBD2 (5 bases). The CDR3 extends over 13 amino acids. The V end was cut by 2 bases, the J end by 7 bases, with 12 bases between. CDR1 is LNHDA, CDR2 SQIVND, per germline (reference sequence). The CDR3 bases are TGTGCCAGTAGTATAAGTGTCCAGCGGGAGCAGTACTTC. Its protein is CASSISVQREQYF. Full variable domain (outside the CDR3, taken from reference TRBV19 and TRBJ2-7): DGGITQSPKYLFRKEGQNVTLSCEQNLNHDAMYWYRQDPGQGLRLIYYSQIVNDFQKGDIAEGYSVSREKKESFPLTVTSAQKNPTAFYLCASSISVQREQYFGPGTRLTVT.

The table lists this clone with a few counts. J is TRBJ1-1 and V is TRBV30, with no clear D. CDR3 length equals 12 residues. V was pared by 1 base and J by 5 bases, with 8 bases between. Germline V gives CDR1 GTSNPN, CDR2 SVGIG (reference sequence). CDR3 in DNA: TGTGCCTGGAGTGCCGAACAGACTGAAGCTTTCTTT. Residues: CAWSAEQTEAFF.

The chain joins TRBV5-6 to TRBJ2-5, with TRBD1 identical over 8 bases. The CDR3 totals 13 residues. V lost 3 bases, J lost 2 bases, and 0 bases stayed unmatched. The germline gives CDR1 SGHDT, CDR2 YYEEEE. The CDR3 coding sequence is TGTGCCAGCAGCTGGGACAGGCAAGAGACCCAGTACTTC. Amino acid sequence: CASSWDRQETQYF.

This chain connects TRBV5-4 to TRBJ1-4, with 7 bases lining up with TRBD1. V lost 3 bases to trimming and J lost 0 bases; unmatched junction nucleotides: 5. Germline CDR1 SGHNT, CDR2 YYREEE (reference sequence). The CDR3 contains 16 residues. CDR3 nucleotide sequence: TGTGCCAGCAGCTCCAGACAGGGACCAACTAATGAAAAACTGTTTTTT. Translation: CASSSRQGPTNEKLFF.

The rearrangement joins TRBV7-3 to TRBJ2-1; D assignment may be TRBD1 or TRBD2 (6 bases each). With 2 bases removed from V and 15 bases from J, the gap between germline ends came to 20 bases. The CDR3 extends over 14 amino acids. Per the germline V gene, CDR1 is SGHTA and CDR2 is FQGTGA. The CDR3 DNA is TGTGCCAGCAGCTTACCGTCACTCAGGGGAGGTATGTTCTTC. This sequence encodes CASSLPSLRGGMFF.

V usage is TRBV7-2 and J usage is TRBJ2-3; 9 positions agree with TRBD2. V was clipped by 5 bases and J by 8 bases; unmatched bases: 11. Germline V lookup: CDR1 SGHTA, CDR2 FQGNSA. This CDR3 spans 15 amino acids. The CDR3 protein is CASSEWVSGSATQYF. CDR3 nucleotide sequence: TGTGCCAGCAGCGAATGGGTTAGCGGGAGTGCTACGCAGTATTTT.

The rearrangement uses TRBV4-1 and TRBJ2-1, with TRBD2 as a possible D gene (5 bases). In germline, CDR1 is MGHRA, CDR2 YSYEKL. The CDR3 is 16 residues long. The V and J ends lost 4 bases and 6 bases respectively, with 19 bases between them. CDR3 coding DNA: TGCGCCAGCAGCCTGGTCCACGTAGCGCTCCTCAATGAGCAGTTCTTC. Protein product: CASSLVHVALLNEQFF.

A single count supports this clone. This clone may be a read error of a much larger clone one base away. The sample carries other DNA sequences with the same CDR3. This chain links TRBV14 with TRBJ2-7; D is unresolved. The germline V gene encodes CDR1 SGHDN and CDR2 FVKESK. The CDR3 contains 14 residues. Trimming cost V 5 bases and J 1 base, with 12 bases left between them. CDR3 bases: TGTGCCAGCAGCATTCGACGGAGTTCCTACGAGCAGTACTTC. It is translated as CASSIRRSSYEQYF.

CDR3 bases: TGTGCCAGCAGTTTGGACTGGACTAGCACAGATACGCAGTATTTT. Translated, it gives CASSLDWTSTDTQYF. The chain joins TRBV6-5 to TRBJ2-3, with D possibly matching TRBD2 (5 bases). With 4 bases removed from V and 0 bases from J, the gap between germline ends came to 11 bases. CDR3 length equals 15 residues. Germline loops: CDR1 MNHEY, CDR2 SVGAGI.

This rearrangement joins TRBV7-3 to TRBJ2-1; D uncertain. The V and J ends lost 5 bases and 1 base respectively, with 12 bases between them. The CDR3 extends over 15 amino acids. Germline loops: CDR1 SGHTA, CDR2 FQGTGA. The CDR3: CASSPVKNSYNEQFF. The CDR3 DNA sequence: TGTGCCAGCAGCCCAGTAAAGAATTCCTACAATGAGCAGTTCTTC.

The V and J genes are TRBV19 and TRBJ2-5; either TRBD1 or TRBD2 may fit D (6 bases each). There are 11 residues in the CDR3. Germline values: CDR1 LNHDA, CDR2 SQIVND (reference sequence). Trimming pared 4 bases from V and 7 bases from J, leaving 7 bases between. This CDR3 is CASSRGATQYF. CDR3 bases: TGTGCCAGTAGTAGGGGGGCGACCCAGTACTTC.

The chain carries TRBV9 and TRBJ2-2; the D call may be TRBD1 or TRBD2 (5 bases each). The CDR3 is 15 amino acids. The germline V gene has CDR1 SGDLS and CDR2 YYNGEE. The ends were cut back, 5 bases at V and 6 bases at J, with 17 bases in the middle. CDR3 loop: CASRSDEGMAGELFF. CDR3 in DNA: TGTGCCAGCAGGTCAGACGAGGGGATGGCCGGGGAGCTGTTTTTT.

The gene calls are TRBV18 and TRBJ2-5; D gene ambiguous. V was cut by 0 bases and J by 5 bases, with 7 bases left in between. This CDR3 contains 13 residues. Germline CDR1 and CDR2: KGHSH and LQKENI. The CDR3 DNA sequence: TGTGCCAGCTCACCACCTAGCTGGGAGACCCAGTACTTC. Translating gives CASSPPSWETQYF.

The chain uses TRBV10-1 and TRBJ2-7; 14 positions agree with TRBD2. V was clipped by 4 bases and J by 2 bases; unmatched bases: 1. CDR3 length: 15 amino acids. Per germline, CDR1 WNHNN and CDR2 SYGVQD (reference sequence). The CDR3 DNA is TGCGCCAGCAGTGGACTAGCGGGAGGGACCTACGAGCAGTACTTC. It specifies CASSGLAGGTYEQYF.

The gene calls are TRBV9 and TRBJ2-7; D perhaps matches TRBD1 (6 bases). Germline V CDR1 and CDR2: SGDLS, YYNGEE. The CDR3 runs to 14 residues. The V and J ends lost 2 bases and 5 bases respectively, with 14 bases between them. In nucleotides, the CDR3 is TGTGCCAGCAGCGTGGGCCCAGGGGCCAACGAGCAGTACTTC. This translates into CASSVGPGANEQYF.

The chain joins TRBV30 to TRBJ2-3, with a possible D match to TRBD2 (5 bases). This CDR3 is 13 amino acids long. From germline, CDR1 is GTSNPN and CDR2 SVGIG (reference sequence). The V end lost 1 base, the J end lost 6 bases, and 11 bases lay between the germline ends. CDR3 sequence (DNA): TGTGCCTGGAGTGGAGGCGGGCGGGATACGCAGTATTTT. Protein: CAWSGGGRDTQYF.